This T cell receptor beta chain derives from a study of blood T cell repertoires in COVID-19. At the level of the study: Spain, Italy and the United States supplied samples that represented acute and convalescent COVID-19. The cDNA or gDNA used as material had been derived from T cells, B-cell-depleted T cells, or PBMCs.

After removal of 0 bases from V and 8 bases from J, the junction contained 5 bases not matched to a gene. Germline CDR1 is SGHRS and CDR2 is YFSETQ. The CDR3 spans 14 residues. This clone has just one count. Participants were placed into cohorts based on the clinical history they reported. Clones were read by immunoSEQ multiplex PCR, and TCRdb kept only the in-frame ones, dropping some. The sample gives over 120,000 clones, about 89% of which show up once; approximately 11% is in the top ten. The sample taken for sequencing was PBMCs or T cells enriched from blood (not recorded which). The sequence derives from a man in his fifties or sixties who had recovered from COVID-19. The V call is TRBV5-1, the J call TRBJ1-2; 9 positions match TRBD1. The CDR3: CASSLGGQGNGYTF. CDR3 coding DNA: TGCGCCAGCAGCTTGGGGGGACAGGGAAACGGCTACACCTTC. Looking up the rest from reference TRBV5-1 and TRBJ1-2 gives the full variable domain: KAGVTQTPRYLIKTRGQQVTLSCSPISGHRSVSWYQQTPGQGLQFLFEYFSETQRNKGNFPGRFSGRQFSNSRSEMNVSTLELGDSALYLCASSLGGQGNGYTFGSGTRLTVV.